What follows are 13 T cell receptor beta chains derived from one specimen sequenced in a study of identical twins. TCRdb processed the 5' RACE reads anew with MiXCR; each CDR3 protein has one entry. The sample carries around 280,000 distinct CDR3 sequences, under 9% recorded once. The same data also contributed to another study, on yellow fever vaccine responses in identical twins.

The specimen was memory (CD45RO+) T cells sorted from blood. The receptor set was obtained from a woman in her late teens or twenties in good health.

V gene TRBV5-6 combines with J gene TRBJ2-1, with 11 bases lining up with TRBD1. There are 15 residues in the CDR3. J was trimmed by 10 bases and V by 3 bases; bases with no gene match: 9. Germline V lookup: CDR1 SGHDT, CDR2 YYEEEE. This chain's CDR3 is CASSSGTGGLKEQFF. The DNA for the CDR3 is TGTGCCAGCAGCTCAGGGACAGGGGGTTTGAAAGAGCAGTTCTTC.

This clonotype was counted at least ten times. V and J are TRBV12-3 or TRBV12-4 and TRBJ1-2; tentative D call: TRBD1 (6 bases). The CDR3 is 13 residues long. The V and J ends lost 5 bases and 2 bases respectively, with 9 bases between them. For the CDR3, the DNA is TGTGCCAGCAGTGTTGACAGGAACTATGGCTACACCTTC. This sequence encodes CASSVDRNYGYTF.

The sample holds a few counts of this clonotype. The rearrangement links TRBV20-1 to TRBJ2-7; 10 bases fit TRBD2. The V gene end was trimmed by 2 bases and the J gene end by 2 bases; junction bases not matched to a gene: 3. There are 14 residues in the CDR3. CDR1 DFQATT and CDR2 SNEGSKA come from the germline V gene (reference sequence). The CDR3 nucleotides read TGCAGTGCTAGAATCCTAGCGGGGGCCTACGAGCAGTACGTC. It is translated as CSARILAGAYEQYV.

Ten or more counts support this clonotype. CDR3 region: CASSAAGTQPQHF. In DNA, the CDR3 is TGTGCCAGCAGTGCTGCCGGGACGCAGCCCCAGCATTTT. The J gene is TRBJ1-5, the V gene TRBV27; possibly TRBD1 for D (5 bases). Germline-derived CDR1 and CDR2 are MNHEY and SMNVEV (reference sequence). The CDR3 spans 13 residues. V shed 5 bases and J shed 7 bases, with 12 bases lying between them.

This clonotype was recorded a few times. The chain joins TRBV6-1 to TRBJ2-5, with 12 positions matching TRBD2. Trimming removed 7 bases from V and 4 bases from J; junction bases left unmatched: 10. This CDR3 is 16 amino acids long. Germline CDR1 and CDR2: MNHNS and SASEGT. The CDR3 sequence is CASKILAGGLRETQYF. The CDR3 DNA reads as TGTGCCAGCAAGATCCTAGCGGGGGGGCTTAGAGAGACCCAGTACTTC.

This sequence joins TRBV29-1 and TRBJ1-2; possibly TRBD1 for D (5 bases). Germline CDR1 is SQVTM and CDR2 is ANQGSEA. V was cut by 6 bases and J by 7 bases, with 12 bases left in between. This CDR3 is 11 amino acids long. The CDR3 sequence is CSVGGVGGYTF. The CDR3 DNA sequence: TGCAGCGTGGGGGGGGTCGGTGGCTACACCTTC. Filled out from reference TRBV29-1 and TRBJ1-2, the complete variable domain reads SAVISQKPSRDICQRGTSLTIQCQVDSQVTMMFWYRQQPGQSLTLIATANQGSEATYESGFVIDKFPISRPNLTFSTLTVSNMSPEDSSIYLCSVGGVGGYTFGSGTRLTVV.

This clonotype was found many times. V is TRBV11-2 and J is TRBJ2-2; TRBD2 is a possible D gene (7 bases). Germline V gene data show CDR1 as SGHAT and CDR2 as FQNNGV. This CDR3 region has 14 residues. V was clipped by 2 bases and J by 7 bases, with 11 bases between them. This CDR3 is CASSLLRGLGELFF. In DNA form, the CDR3 reads TGTGCCAGCAGCTTATTGCGGGGGCTCGGGGAGCTGTTTTTT.

There are a few counts of this clonotype. This chain joins TRBV12-3 or TRBV12-4 and TRBJ2-3; no firm D call. The CDR3 consists of 15 residues. The V end was cut by 2 bases, the J end by 2 bases, with 11 bases between. The CDR3 region has the DNA TGTGCCAGCAGTTTATGGGCCATGACCACAGATACGCAGTATTTT. Its protein is CASSLWAMTTDTQYF.

This chain uses TRBV29-1 with TRBJ1-1; unclear D gene. CDR3 length equals 15 residues. The germline CDR1 and CDR2 sequences are SQVTM and ANQGSEA. V was clipped by 7 bases and J by 3 bases, with 21 bases between them. In DNA form, the CDR3 reads TGCAGCGCCCACGCTCGGTTGAAAGGTTACACTGAAGCTTTCTTT. It encodes CSAHARLKGYTEAFF.

The chain employs TRBV2 and TRBJ2-4; D is perhaps TRBD2 (5 bases). Germline V gene data show CDR1 as SNHLY and CDR2 as FYNNEI. V gave up 6 bases and J gave up 3 bases, with 12 bases separating them. There are 14 residues in the CDR3. The CDR3 DNA sequence: TGTGCCAGCAGGGGAGATTATGACAAAAACATTCAGTACTTC. This sequence encodes CASRGDYDKNIQYF.

This clonotype was detected only a few times. The J gene is TRBJ2-7, the V gene TRBV7-6; D unresolved. V gave up 1 base and J gave up 3 bases, with 10 bases separating them. Germline assignment: CDR1 SGHVS and CDR2 FNYEAQ. The CDR3 is 14 amino acids. The CDR3 spells CASSLGAVDYEQYF. CDR3 sequence (DNA): TGTGCCAGCAGCTTAGGGGCAGTTGACTACGAGCAGTACTTC.

This clonotype was recorded at least ten times. The chain recombines TRBV7-3 with TRBJ1-3, with no clear D. The germline V gene encodes CDR1 SGHTA and CDR2 FQGTGA. With 5 bases removed from V and 0 bases from J, the gap between germline ends came to 8 bases. The CDR3 runs 14 residues. In nucleotides, the CDR3 is TGTGCCAGCAGCCCCGGCCTCTCTGGAAACACCATATATTTT. Translating gives CASSPGLSGNTIYF.

There are many counts of this clonotype. J is TRBJ2-1 and V is TRBV29-1, with TRBD2 matching over 11 bases. Germline V lookup: CDR1 SQVTM, CDR2 ANQGSEA. J was trimmed by 4 bases and V by 4 bases; bases with no gene match: 6. The CDR3 runs 15 residues. The chain's CDR3 is CSVGHGTSGYNEQFF. In DNA, the CDR3 is TGCAGCGTTGGCCATGGGACTAGCGGTTACAATGAGCAGTTCTTC.